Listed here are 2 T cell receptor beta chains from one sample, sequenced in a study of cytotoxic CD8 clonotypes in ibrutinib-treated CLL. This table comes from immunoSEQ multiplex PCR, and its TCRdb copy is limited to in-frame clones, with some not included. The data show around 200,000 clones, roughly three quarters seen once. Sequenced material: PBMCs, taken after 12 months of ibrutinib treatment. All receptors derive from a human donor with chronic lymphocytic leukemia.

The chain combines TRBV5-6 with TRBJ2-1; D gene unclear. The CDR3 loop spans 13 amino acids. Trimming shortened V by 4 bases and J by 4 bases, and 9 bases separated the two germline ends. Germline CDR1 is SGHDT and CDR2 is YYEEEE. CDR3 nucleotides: TGTGCCAGCAGCCCGCGGCGGTACAATGAGCAGTTCTTC. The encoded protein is CASSPRRYNEQFF.

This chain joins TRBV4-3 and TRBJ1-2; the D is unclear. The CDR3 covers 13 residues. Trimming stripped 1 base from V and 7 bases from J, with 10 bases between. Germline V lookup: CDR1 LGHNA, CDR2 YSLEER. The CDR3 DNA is TGCGCCAGCAGCCAAGGGGGAAGGTCTGGCTACACCTTC. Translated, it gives CASSQGGRSGYTF.